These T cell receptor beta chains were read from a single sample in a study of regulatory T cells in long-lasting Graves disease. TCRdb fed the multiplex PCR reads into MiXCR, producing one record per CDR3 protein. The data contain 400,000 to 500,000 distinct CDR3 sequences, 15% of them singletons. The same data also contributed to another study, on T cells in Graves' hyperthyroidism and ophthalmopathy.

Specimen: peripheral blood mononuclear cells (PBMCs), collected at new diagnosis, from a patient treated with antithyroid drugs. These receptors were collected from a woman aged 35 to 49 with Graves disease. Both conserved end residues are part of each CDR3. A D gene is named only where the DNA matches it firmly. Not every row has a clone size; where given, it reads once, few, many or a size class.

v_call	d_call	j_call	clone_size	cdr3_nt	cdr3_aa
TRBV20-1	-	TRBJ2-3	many	TGCAGTGCTAGAGGGCAAACAGATACGCAGTATTTT	CSARGQTDTQYF
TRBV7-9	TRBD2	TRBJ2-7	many	TGTGCCAGCAGCTTAAGTCGGCTAGCGGACCCCTACGAGCAGTACTTC	CASSLSRLADPYEQYF
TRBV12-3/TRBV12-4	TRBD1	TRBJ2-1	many	TGTGCCAGCAGTTCGGGACAGGTGGTTTACAATGAGCAGTTCTTC	CASSSGQVVYNEQFF
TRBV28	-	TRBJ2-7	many	TGTGCCAGCAGGGATGCAGGGGCCTACGAGCAGTACTTC	CASRDAGAYEQYF
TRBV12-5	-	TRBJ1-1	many	TGTGCTAGTGGTTTGGGGCAGCCGAACACTGAAGCTTTCTTT	CASGLGQPNTEAFF
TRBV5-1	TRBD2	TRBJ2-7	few	TGCGCCAGCAGCCGGGGGGGGCGGGACGGCTCCTACGAGCAGTACTTC	CASSRGGRDGSYEQYF
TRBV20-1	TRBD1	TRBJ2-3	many	TGCAGTGCTTCGGGACAGACTAGCACAGATACGCAGTATTTT	CSASGQTSTDTQYF
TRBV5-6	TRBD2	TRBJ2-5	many	TGTGCCAGCAGCTTGCGGCTTCCAGCGGGAGGAAGGGAGACCCAGTACTTC	CASSLRLPAGGRETQYF
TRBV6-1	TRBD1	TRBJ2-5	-	TGTGCCAGCAGAAGGGGGCGCGGGTACGAGACCCAGTACTTC	CASRRGRGYETQYF
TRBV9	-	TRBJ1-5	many	TGTGCCAGCACCCGGGGGGATGGCGGGGTGGGTCAGCCCCAGCATTTT	CASTRGDGGVGQPQHF
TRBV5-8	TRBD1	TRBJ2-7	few	TGTGCCAGCAGCCACCGGGACAGGGATGACTACGAGCAGTACTTC	CASSHRDRDDYEQYF
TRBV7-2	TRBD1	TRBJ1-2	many	TGTGCCAGCAGCTTAGCTCCGGACAGGGGCCTAGGGAGCTATGGCTACACCTTC	CASSLAPDRGLGSYGYTF
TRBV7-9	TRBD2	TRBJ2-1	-	TGCGCCAGCAGCCAAGATTGGGGCCTAGCGGGAGTAAACAATGAGCAGTTCTTC	CASSQDWGLAGVNNEQFF
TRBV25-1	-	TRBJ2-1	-	TGTGCCAGCAGTGAAGAATCGGGGATAGAGGGTATGGATGAGCAGTTCTTC	CASSEESGIEGMDEQFF
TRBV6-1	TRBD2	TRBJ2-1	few	TGTGCCAGCAGTGAACTAGCGGGACTTATCTCCTACAATGAGCAGTTCTTC	CASSELAGLISYNEQFF
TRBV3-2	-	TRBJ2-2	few	TGTGCCAGCATCCTAATGGACCGAACCGGGGAGCTGTTTTTT	CASILMDRTGELFF
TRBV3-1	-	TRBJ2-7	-	TGTGCCAGCAGCCAGACAGAATACGAGCAGTACTTC	CASSQTEYEQYF
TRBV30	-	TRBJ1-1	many	TGTGCCTGGAGTTTGGGAGGTGAAGCTTTCTTT	CAWSLGGEAFF
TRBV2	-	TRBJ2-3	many	TGTGCCAGCAGTGAAGGCGGTAGCACAGATACGCAGTATTTT	CASSEGGSTDTQYF
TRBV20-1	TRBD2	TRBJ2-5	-	TGCAGTGCTAGAGATCTCTTACGGACTAGCGGGACACCTAGAGAGACCCAGTACTTC	CSARDLLRTSGTPRETQYF
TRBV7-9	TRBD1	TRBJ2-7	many	TGTGCCAGCAGACAGGGGGAAGACGGCTACGAGCAGTACTTC	CASRQGEDGYEQYF
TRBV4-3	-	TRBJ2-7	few	TGCGCCAGCAGCCAAGATCGTAGCGTCTACGAGCAGTACTTC	CASSQDRSVYEQYF
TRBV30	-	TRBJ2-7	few	TGTGCCTGGAGTGTACCAGGGTCGGTATACTACGAGCAGTACTTC	CAWSVPGSVYYEQYF
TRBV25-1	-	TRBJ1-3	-	TGTGCCAGCAGGAGAAATGGGGCTGGAAACACCATATATTTT	CASRRNGAGNTIYF
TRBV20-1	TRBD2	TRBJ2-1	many	TGCAGTGCTAGCGGGACTAGCGGGAGTAATGAGCAGTTCTTC	CSASGTSGSNEQFF
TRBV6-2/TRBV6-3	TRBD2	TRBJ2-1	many	TGTGCCAGCAGTTACTCGAGGCCACTAGCGGGTTTTAGTGAGCAGTTCTTC	CASSYSRPLAGFSEQFF
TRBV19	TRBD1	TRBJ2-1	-	TGTGCCAGTAGTTTCGACAGGGTGAAGTACAATGAGCAGTTCTTC	CASSFDRVKYNEQFF
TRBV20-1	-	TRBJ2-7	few	TGCAGTGCTAGGAGCCGGGAGCACTACGAGCAGTACTTC	CSARSREHYEQYF
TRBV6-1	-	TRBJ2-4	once	TGTGCCAGCACCGAGGGGGGGGCGAAAAACATTCAGTACTTC	CASTEGGAKNIQYF
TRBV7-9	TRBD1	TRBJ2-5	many	TGTGCCAGCAGCTCTAGACAGGGGGAGTCGGCCCAGTACTTC	CASSSRQGESAQYF
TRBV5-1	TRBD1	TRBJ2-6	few	TGCGCCAGCAGCTCGTACGGGACAGGGGGCGGTGGGGCCAACGTCCTGACTTTC	CASSSYGTGGGGANVLTF
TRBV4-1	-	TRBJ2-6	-	TGCGCCAGCAGCCAATCGACAGAACTCTCTGGGGCCAACGTCCTGACTTTC	CASSQSTELSGANVLTF
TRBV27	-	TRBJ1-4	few	TGTGCCAGCAGTTTACGTCCGACCACAACTAATGAAAAACTGTTTTTT	CASSLRPTTTNEKLFF
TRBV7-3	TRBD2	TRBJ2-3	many	TGTGCCAGCAGCCGCACTAGCGGGAGTGGGGATACGCAGTATTTT	CASSRTSGSGDTQYF
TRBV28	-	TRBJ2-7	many	TGTGCCAGCAGTAAGGCCGGGGGTCGCTCCTACGAGCAGTACTTC	CASSKAGGRSYEQYF
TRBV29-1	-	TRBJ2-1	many	TGCAGCGTTGGGGAGCAGTTCTTC	CSVGEQFF
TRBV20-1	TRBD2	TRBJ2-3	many	TGCAGTGCTTCCGGAGCGGGAGGGTCCCCAGATACGCAGTATTTT	CSASGAGGSPDTQYF
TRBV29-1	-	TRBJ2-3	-	TGCAGCGTTATGATAAAAGTCGATACCGGGTCAATCACAGATACGCAGTATTTT	CSVMIKVDTGSITDTQYF
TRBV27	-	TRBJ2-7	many	TGTGCCAGCAGTTTAAGGTCCCGGAGGGCTAGGGAGCAGTACTTC	CASSLRSRRAREQYF
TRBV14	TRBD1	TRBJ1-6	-	TGTGCCAGCAGCCACGGGACAGGCCGCTCCTATAATTCACCCCTCCACTTT	CASSHGTGRSYNSPLHF
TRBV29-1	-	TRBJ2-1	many	TGCAGCGTTGAAGAATCGGGGTCCTACAATGAGCAGTTCTTC	CSVEESGSYNEQFF
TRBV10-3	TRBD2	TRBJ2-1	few	TGTGCCAGCAGTGAACGGGCGGGAGGTAATGTCTACAATGAGCAGTTCTTC	CASSERAGGNVYNEQFF